This is a list of T cell receptor beta chains from one sample in a study of regulatory T cells in long-lasting Graves disease. One entry per CDR3 protein, called by TCRdb with MiXCR from the multiplex PCR reads. This table holds 500,000 or so distinct CDR3 sequences, 15% to 20% found once. These records were also assigned to another study, of T cells in Graves' hyperthyroidism and ophthalmopathy.

The source was peripheral blood mononuclear cells (PBMCs), collected at new diagnosis, from a patient treated with antithyroid drugs. All receptors derive from a middle-aged man with Graves disease. CDR3s include the opening cysteine and the closing phenylalanine or tryptophan. D genes are given only for firm matches. Part of the rows lack a size; the others show once, few, many or a class for expanded clones.

j_call d_call v_call clone_size cdr3_aa cdr3_nt
TRBJ2-1 TRBD2 TRBV7-9 many CASSSATSGRRRSNNEQFF TGTGCCAGCAGCTCGGCGACTAGCGGGAGAAGAAGGTCAAACAATGAGCAGTTCTTC
TRBJ2-7 NA TRBV6-1 many CASKRATSYEQYF TGTGCCAGCAAGCGGGCCACCTCCTACGAGCAGTACTTC
TRBJ2-1 TRBD1 TRBV12-3/TRBV12-4 few CASSGRQGSDEQFF TGTGCCAGCAGTGGCAGACAGGGTTCGGATGAGCAGTTCTTC
TRBJ1-5 TRBD1 TRBV5-6 few CASSLGGQGASQPQHF TGTGCCAGCAGCTTGGGAGGACAGGGGGCTAGTCAGCCCCAGCATTTT
TRBJ1-2 NA TRBV28 many CASSFGRAGYTF TGTGCCAGCAGTTTCGGGCGAGCTGGCTACACCTTC
TRBJ2-7 NA TRBV20-1 few CSASARTGEQYF TGCAGTGCTAGCGCCCGGACTGGGGAGCAGTACTTC
TRBJ2-7 NA TRBV7-2 many CASSLGQPNQQYF TGTGCCAGCAGCTTAGGGCAGCCTAACCAGCAGTACTTC
TRBJ1-1 NA TRBV20-1 NA CSARRLGTEAFF TGCAGTGCTAGGAGACTGGGCACTGAAGCTTTCTTT
TRBJ2-3 TRBD2 TRBV20-1 many CSARETSGRQRTDTQYF TGCAGTGCTAGGGAGACTAGCGGGAGGCAGCGCACAGATACGCAGTATTTT
TRBJ1-4 TRBD1 TRBV7-8 many CASSFSAGQGGEKLFF TGTGCCAGCAGCTTTAGCGCGGGACAGGGTGGTGAAAAACTGTTTTTT
TRBJ2-1 NA TRBV27 many CASSSGTGGRLYNEQFF TGTGCCAGCAGTTCGGGGACAGGCGGGAGATTATACAATGAGCAGTTCTTC
TRBJ2-2 NA TRBV28 few CAASEGGQTTGELFF TGTGCTGCATCTGAGGGGGGGCAAACCACCGGGGAGCTGTTTTTT
TRBJ2-7 NA TRBV4-1 NA CASSQGRAEYEQYF TGCGCCAGCAGCCAAGGGAGAGCAGAATACGAGCAGTACTTC
TRBJ1-4 TRBD1 TRBV6-2/TRBV6-3 NA CASSDSTGGNEKLFF TGTGCCAGCAGTGACTCGACAGGGGGCAATGAAAAACTGTTTTTT
TRBJ1-1 NA TRBV20-1 many CSARDGKAEAFF TGCAGTGCTAGAGATGGGAAGGCTGAAGCTTTCTTT
TRBJ1-4 TRBD1 TRBV6-1 few CATRQGPNEKLFF TGTGCCACCCGACAGGGGCCTAATGAAAAACTGTTTTTT
TRBJ2-1 TRBD2 TRBV5-8 NA CASSPWGLAGGPQFF TGTGCCAGCAGCCCTTGGGGACTAGCGGGAGGGCCGCAGTTCTTC
TRBJ2-1 TRBD2 TRBV20-1 few CSARDRGASGRREQFF TGCAGTGCTAGAGATAGGGGTGCTAGCGGGAGACGTGAGCAGTTCTTC
TRBJ2-3 TRBD2 TRBV20-1 many CSAIAGGGDTQYF TGCAGTGCCATCGCGGGGGGAGGAGATACGCAGTATTTT
TRBJ2-2 NA TRBV12-3/TRBV12-4 many CASSLGWRNSGELFF TGTGCCAGCAGCCTGGGGTGGAGGAACTCCGGGGAGCTGTTTTTT
TRBJ2-5 NA TRBV18 few CASSPQRVRGEETQYF TGTGCCAGCTCACCCCAAAGGGTAAGGGGCGAGGAGACCCAGTACTTC
TRBJ2-3 NA TRBV28 many CASRGGPRASTDTQYF TGTGCCAGCAGAGGGGGGCCCCGCGCTAGCACAGATACGCAGTATTTT
TRBJ2-3 NA TRBV20-1 NA CSALRYTQYF TGCAGTGCCCTTCGGTATACGCAGTATTTT
TRBJ2-3 TRBD2 TRBV7-9 NA CASSILAGEADTQYF TGTGCCAGCAGCATCCTAGCGGGAGAAGCAGATACGCAGTATTTT
TRBJ2-6 NA TRBV18 many CASSQGAGANVLTF TGTGCCAGCTCACAGGGGGCTGGGGCCAACGTCCTGACTTTC
TRBJ1-1 NA TRBV5-1 many CASSVTGTLNTEAFF TGCGCCAGCAGCGTCACAGGGACCTTGAACACTGAAGCTTTCTTT